This TCR beta chain was profiled in a study of blood T cell repertoires in COVID-19. From germline, CDR1 is SGHAT and CDR2 FQDESV (reference sequence). The CDR3 contains 16 residues. The V end lost 1 base, the J end lost 0 bases, and 12 bases lay between the germline ends. The method was immunoSEQ multiplex PCR; TCRdb's version includes in-frame clones alone and lacks a portion of them. Of approximately 470,000 clones in the sample, roughly 88% are singletons; the top ten hold roughly 3.2%. This clonotype was obtained from a human donor in a cohort sampled during active COVID-19. This rearrangement joins TRBV11-1 to TRBJ1-1; D is unresolved. The sample consisted of peripheral blood. CDR3 sequence (DNA): TGTGCCAGCAGCTTAGAAGCGCCCCGGGTGAACACTGAAGCTTTCTTT. The encoded protein is CASSLEAPRVNTEAFF.